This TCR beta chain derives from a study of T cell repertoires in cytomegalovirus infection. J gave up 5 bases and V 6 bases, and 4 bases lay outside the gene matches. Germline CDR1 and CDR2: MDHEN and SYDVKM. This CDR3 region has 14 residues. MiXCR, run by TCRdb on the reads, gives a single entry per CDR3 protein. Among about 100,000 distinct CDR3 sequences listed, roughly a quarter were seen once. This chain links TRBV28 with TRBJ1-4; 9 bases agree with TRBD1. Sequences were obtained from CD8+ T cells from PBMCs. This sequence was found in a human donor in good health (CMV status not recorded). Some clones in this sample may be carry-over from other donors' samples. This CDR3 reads CASSTGTGNEKLFF. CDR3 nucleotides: TGTGCCAGCAGCACCGGGACAGGGAATGAAAAACTGTTTTTT.